The subject of this entry is one TCR beta chain. Its antigen is as yet unknown. The data derive from a study of cytomegalovirus exposure and HLA in healthy donors. Donors came from a validation cohort of approximately 110 subjects, distinct from the first 666-subject cohort. The table came from immunoSEQ multiplex PCR; TCRdb's copy has only in-frame clones and leaves some out. The sample shows over 85,000 clones, roughly nine tenths of them seen only once. The study, taken as a whole, reports: The study labeled under 200 TCR beta chains cytomegalovirus-associated. In vitro assays verified that three CMV-associated chains recognized CMV antigens specifically. First-cohort TCR clusters tended to co-occur in the 130 or so validation repertoires, a later analysis found.

Germline V gene data show CDR1 as SGDLS and CDR2 as YYNGEE. Trimming pared 3 bases from V and 6 bases from J, leaving 10 bases between. This CDR3 has 12 amino acids. Material: PBMCs. The receptor's source is a woman in her late teens or twenties in good health and CMV-seronegative. The rearrangement uses TRBV9 and TRBJ2-7, with a weak D call TRBD1 (6 bases). The CDR3 DNA reads as TGTGCCAGCAGCGCCACAGGGTTCGAGCAGTACTTC. It yields the protein CASSATGFEQYF.